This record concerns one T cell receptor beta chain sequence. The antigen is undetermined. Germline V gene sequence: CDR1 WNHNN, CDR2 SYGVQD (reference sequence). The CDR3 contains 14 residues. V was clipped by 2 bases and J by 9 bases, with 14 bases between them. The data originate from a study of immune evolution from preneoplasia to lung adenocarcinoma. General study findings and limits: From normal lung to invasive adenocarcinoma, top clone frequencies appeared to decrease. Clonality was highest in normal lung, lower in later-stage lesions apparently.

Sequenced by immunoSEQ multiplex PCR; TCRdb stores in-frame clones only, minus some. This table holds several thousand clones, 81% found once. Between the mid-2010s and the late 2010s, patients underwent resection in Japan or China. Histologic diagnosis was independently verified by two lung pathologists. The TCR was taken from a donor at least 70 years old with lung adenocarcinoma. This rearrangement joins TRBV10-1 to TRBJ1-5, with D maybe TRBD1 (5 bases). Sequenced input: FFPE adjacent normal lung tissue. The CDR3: CASSEVGKGLPQHF. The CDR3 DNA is TGCGCCAGCAGTGAGGTGGGGAAGGGGTTGCCCCAGCATTTT.